The 30 T cell receptor beta chains listed next were all sequenced from one sample in a study of post-analysis software for immune sequencing data. Unique molecular identifiers were built into the TCR beta cDNA libraries. TCRdb itself ran the PCR reads through MiXCR, one entry per CDR3 protein. Among hundreds of thousands of distinct CDR3 sequences listed, roughly 40% were seen once. Which antigens these TCRs recognize remains unknown. Study-wide results and limits: Four or five TRBV segments occurring more often in patients than controls included TRBV5-6, TRBV5-1 and TRBV20-1.

Sequenced: blood. All receptors come from a girl aged 2-10 years with multiple sclerosis.

The chain links TRBV6-6 to TRBJ1-4; possible D gene TRBD1, 6 bases. Per the germline V gene, CDR1 is MNHNY and CDR2 is SVGAGI (reference sequence). Trimming stripped 6 bases from V and 8 bases from J, with 16 bases between. This CDR3 has 14 residues. CDR3 DNA: TGTGCCAGCAGCAACAGCAAAAGGGGGGAAAAACTGTTTTTT. This translates into CASSNSKRGEKLFF.

The chain combines TRBV9 with TRBJ2-1; possible D gene TRBD2, 6 bases. Germline V lookup: CDR1 SGDLS, CDR2 YYNGEE. The CDR3 length is 15 residues. V was cut by 2 bases and J by 3 bases, with 12 bases left in between. Written as DNA, the CDR3 is TGTGCCAGCAGCGTCGGAGGGTCCAACTACAATGAGCAGTTCTTC. As protein: CASSVGGSNYNEQFF.

The chain joins TRBV2 to TRBJ1-4; D not resolved. Trimming stripped 7 bases from V and 3 bases from J, with 12 bases between. Germline assignment: CDR1 SNHLY and CDR2 FYNNEI. The CDR3 runs to 14 residues. The DNA for the CDR3 is TGTGCCAGCAATGGTGGCCCCGCTAATGAAAAACTGTTTTTT. It is translated as CASNGGPANEKLFF.

V gene TRBV29-1 combines with J gene TRBJ1-2, with D possibly being TRBD1 (5 bases). The CDR3 sequence is 13 residues long. Per germline, CDR1 SQVTM and CDR2 ANQGSEA. V lost 7 bases and J 4 bases, leaving 16 bases between the germline ends. The CDR3 protein is CSGSGEGSYGYTF. In DNA form, the CDR3 reads TGCAGCGGGTCGGGGGAGGGAAGCTATGGCTACACCTTC. The full variable domain, completed using reference TRBV29-1 and TRBJ1-2, is SAVISQKPSRDICQRGTSLTIQCQVDSQVTMMFWYRQQPGQSLTLIATANQGSEATYESGFVIDKFPISRPNLTFSTLTVSNMSPEDSSIYLCSGSGEGSYGYTFGSGTRLTVV.

The rearrangement links TRBV10-3 to TRBJ1-5; D may be TRBD1 (6 bases). Germline CDR1 and CDR2: ENHRY and SYGVKD. V lost 5 bases, J lost 7 bases, and 15 bases lay in between. The CDR3 is made up of 14 amino acids. The CDR3 loop reads CAISKSGAEQPQHF. In nucleotides, the CDR3 is TGTGCCATCAGTAAATCAGGGGCAGAGCAGCCCCAGCATTTT.

This clonotype was detected a few times. The rearrangement joins TRBV12-3 or TRBV12-4 to TRBJ1-1; D is possibly TRBD1 (5 bases). V was cut by 5 bases and J by 1 base, with 8 bases left in between. The CDR3 runs 13 residues. The CDR3 nucleotides are TGTGCCAGCAGTACGCAGGGGAACACTGAAGCTTTCTTT. It encodes CASSTQGNTEAFF.

The chain links TRBV29-1 to TRBJ2-7; 8 positions match TRBD2. The germline V gene has CDR1 SQVTM and CDR2 ANQGSEA. The CDR3 loop spans 14 amino acids. Trimming removed 7 bases from V and 4 bases from J; junction bases left unmatched: 12. This CDR3 reads CSARLAGSIYEQYF. CDR3 in DNA: TGCAGCGCCCGTCTAGCGGGCTCCATTTACGAGCAGTACTTC.

This clonotype was observed a handful of times. The V and J genes are TRBV29-1 and TRBJ2-5, with D possibly being TRBD1 (5 bases). Germline values: CDR1 SQVTM, CDR2 ANQGSEA. The CDR3 covers 13 residues. V gave up 8 bases and J gave up 3 bases, with 16 bases separating them. This CDR3 is CSPWGRVKETQYF. The DNA for the CDR3 is TGCAGCCCTTGGGGCAGGGTTAAAGAGACCCAGTACTTC.

This rearrangement joins TRBV14 to TRBJ1-2; D remains unclear. CDR1 and CDR2 from the germline V gene are SGHDN and FVKESK. This CDR3 region has 15 residues. Trimming removed 0 bases at V and 0 bases at J, with 8 bases between. The CDR3 nucleotides are TGTGCCAGCAGCCAAGATTTAAGAGCTAACTATGGCTACACCTTC. It codes for CASSQDLRANYGYTF.

The chain links TRBV6-6 to TRBJ2-3; 10 bases fit TRBD1. The CDR3 consists of 16 residues. The germline V gene has CDR1 MNHNY and CDR2 SVGAGI (reference sequence). Trimming removed 6 bases from V and 5 bases from J; junction bases left unmatched: 11. This CDR3 is CASSFYPGQGRDTQYF. The DNA of the CDR3 is TGTGCCAGCAGCTTCTACCCGGGACAGGGGAGAGATACGCAGTATTTT.

The gene calls are TRBV20-1 and TRBJ1-6, with a tentative D call TRBD1 (6 bases). V lost 6 bases and J lost 0, with 12 bases in between. The germline V gene has CDR1 DFQATT and CDR2 SNEGSKA (reference sequence). The CDR3 runs 15 residues. As DNA, the CDR3 is TGCAGTGCCACCACAGGGAGCTCCTATAATTCACCCCTCCACTTT. Translated, it gives CSATTGSSYNSPLHF.

This clonotype came up a few times. The chain links TRBV12-3 or TRBV12-4 to TRBJ1-4, with D possibly being TRBD1 (6 bases). The CDR3 runs 14 residues. V was cut by 6 bases and J by 4 bases, with 12 bases left in between. The CDR3 region is CASSPGADNEKLFF. The CDR3 nucleotides read TGTGCCAGCAGCCCGGGGGCAGATAATGAAAAACTGTTTTTT.

The J gene is TRBJ2-7, the V gene TRBV28; D may be TRBD1 (6 bases). The J call may be incorrect, as the DNA end agrees better with TRBJ2-5. Germline CDR1 reads MDHEN; CDR2 reads SYDVKM. This CDR3 spans 13 amino acids. This CDR3 is CATLTGFGETQYF. Written as DNA, the CDR3 is TGTGCCACCCTAACAGGGTTTGGGGAGACCCAGTACTTC.

The chain employs TRBV5-1 and TRBJ1-1; TRBD1 might be the D (5 bases). There are 13 residues in the CDR3. V was cut by 4 bases and J by 5 bases, with 12 bases left in between. Germline values: CDR1 SGHRS, CDR2 YFSETQ. The DNA of the CDR3 is TGCGCCAGCAGCGAACAGGATAGGACTGAAGCTTTCTTT. Encoded protein: CASSEQDRTEAFF. Based on the CDR3 plus reference TRBV5-1 and TRBJ1-1, the full variable domain is KAGVTQTPRYLIKTRGQQVTLSCSPISGHRSVSWYQQTPGQGLQFLFEYFSETQRNKGNFPGRFSGRQFSNSRSEMNVSTLELGDSALYLCASSEQDRTEAFFGQGTRLTVV.

This chain uses TRBV4-3 with TRBJ2-5; 8 nucleotides match TRBD1. The junction had 13 bases not matched to a gene; V was cut back by 2 bases and J by 11 bases. The CDR3 covers 15 residues. The V gene's germline CDR1 is LGHNA and CDR2 YSLEER. CDR3 in DNA: TGCGCCAGCAGCCAAACGGACAGGGACTGGGAAGGGCAGTACTTC. Translation: CASSQTDRDWEGQYF.

V usage is TRBV5-1 and J usage is TRBJ1-2; 7 bases are a match to TRBD1. J lost 4 bases, V lost 4 bases, and 10 bases had no gene match. The CDR3 consists of 15 residues. CDR1 is SGHRS and CDR2 is YFSETQ in the germline V gene. The chain's CDR3 is CASSQDGQAAYGYTF. As DNA, the CDR3 is TGCGCCAGCAGCCAGGACGGACAGGCCGCCTATGGCTACACCTTC.

This clonotype appeared a few times. The chain carries TRBV4-3 and TRBJ2-7; possibly TRBD1 or TRBD2 for D (5 bases each). The CDR3 has 16 amino acids. V was clipped by 6 bases and J by 2 bases, with 20 bases between them. The V gene's germline CDR1 is LGHNA and CDR2 YSLEER. The CDR3 loop reads CASRLSIRGQTYEQYF. DNA of the CDR3: TGCGCCAGCAGGTTGTCTATCCGGGGCCAGACCTACGAGCAGTACTTC.

This clonotype was seen a handful of times. The chain links TRBV5-1 to TRBJ2-4, with D possibly being TRBD1 (6 bases). Germline-derived CDR1 and CDR2 are SGHRS and YFSETQ. V dropped 6 bases and J dropped 0 bases, with 19 bases sitting between them. The CDR3 sequence is 17 residues long. CDR3 in DNA: TGCGCCAGCACGCAACGGGACACAGAGCTAGCCAAAAACATTCAGTACTTC. It codes for CASTQRDTELAKNIQYF. The entire variable domain, with the rest obtained from reference TRBV5-1 and TRBJ2-4, is as follows: KAGVTQTPRYLIKTRGQQVTLSCSPISGHRSVSWYQQTPGQGLQFLFEYFSETQRNKGNFPGRFSGRQFSNSRSEMNVSTLELGDSALYLCASTQRDTELAKNIQYFGAGTRLSVL.

The CDR3 coding sequence is TGCGCCAGCAGCCAAGGACCAACGGTTGCAGGGTACACTGAAGCTTTCTTT. Amino acids: CASSQGPTVAGYTEAFF. This chain joins TRBV4-1 and TRBJ1-1; D is possibly TRBD1 (5 bases). CDR1 and CDR2 from the germline V gene are MGHRA and YSYEKL. V lost 1 base, J lost 3 bases, and 18 bases lay in between. The CDR3 contains 17 residues.

This clonotype was seen only a few times. The chain is built from TRBV20-1 and TRBJ2-1, with 10 bases fitting TRBD2. CDR3 length: 18 amino acids. CDR1 is DFQATT, CDR2 SNEGSKA, per germline (reference sequence). Trimming removed 2 bases from V and 0 bases from J; junction bases left unmatched: 10. This CDR3 is CSARYIGLAAYSYNEQFF. CDR3 DNA: TGCAGTGCTAGATACATCGGACTAGCGGCCTACTCCTACAATGAGCAGTTCTTC.

The chain links TRBV4-3 to TRBJ2-7; the match to TRBD2 covers 13 bases. V trimming: 5 bases; J trimming: 4 bases; junction bases outside the gene matches: 8. There are 16 residues in the CDR3. Germline CDR1 and CDR2: LGHNA and YSLEER. The CDR3 DNA is TGCGCCAGCAGCTTAGGTCCGGGACTAGCGGGGTACGAGCAGTACTTC. Its translation: CASSLGPGLAGYEQYF.

This clonotype was found a few times. This chain uses TRBV6-5 with TRBJ2-1, with D perhaps TRBD2 (6 bases). Germline loops: CDR1 MNHEY, CDR2 SVGAGI. The CDR3 covers 17 residues. V lost 0 bases to trimming and J lost 0 bases, with 12 bases between them. The CDR3 DNA reads TGTGCCAGCAGTTACTCGATCCGGGAGAGCTCCTACAATGAGCAGTTCTTC. Translated: CASSYSIRESSYNEQFF.

V usage is TRBV18 and J usage is TRBJ2-1, with D perhaps matching TRBD2 (6 bases). CDR1 and CDR2 from the germline V gene are KGHSH and LQKENI. This CDR3 spans 17 amino acids. V lost 4 bases to trimming and J lost 2 bases, with 18 bases between them. The CDR3 sequence: CASSQSPGTGTYNEQFF. In nucleotides, the CDR3 is TGTGCCAGCTCACAATCCCCCGGGACTGGAACCTACAATGAGCAGTTCTTC.

This clonotype has at least ten counts. The chain has TRBV6-5 and TRBJ2-7; D is perhaps TRBD1 (5 bases). This CDR3 region has 13 residues. Trimming removed 3 bases at V and 2 bases at J, with 8 bases between. From germline, CDR1 is MNHEY and CDR2 SVGAGI. The CDR3 protein is CASSYTGAYEQYF. In DNA form, the CDR3 reads TGTGCCAGCAGTTATACAGGTGCCTACGAGCAGTACTTC.

With respect to this clonotype: One end of the junction varies from germline; a read error may be responsible. This chain uses TRBV12-3 or TRBV12-4 with TRBJ2-3; the D call may be TRBD1 or TRBD2 (5 bases each). The CDR3 loop spans 14 amino acids. CDR3 DNA sequence: TGTGCCAGCAGTTTAGCTAGCGACACAGGTACGCAGTATTTT. It codes for CASSLASDTGTQYF.

CDR3 in DNA: TGTGCCAGCAGTAATAATGAGAGGGTGAACACTGAAGCTTTCTTT. It codes for CASSNNERVNTEAFF. The chain joins TRBV7-3 to TRBJ1-1; D gene ambiguous. The CDR3 loop spans 15 amino acids. Trimming took 6 bases from V and 0 from J, leaving 14 bases between them. CDR1 is SGHTA, CDR2 FQGTGA, per germline.

This sequence joins TRBV12-3 or TRBV12-4 and TRBJ2-7; D possibly corresponds to TRBD1 (5 bases). Judging by the DNA end, TRBJ2-5 fits better; the J call may be wrong. The CDR3 is 13 residues long. The CDR3 DNA sequence: TGTGCCAGCAGTTTACAGGGCACGGAGACCCAGTACTTC. It translates to CASSLQGTETQYF.

This clonotype was observed a few times. The chain employs TRBV6-5 and TRBJ2-3; TRBD2 matches at 13 bases. The CDR3 is 18 amino acids. The ends lost 5 bases at V and 5 bases at J; junction bases unmatched: 13. CDR1 MNHEY and CDR2 SVGAGI come from the germline V gene. The CDR3 DNA reads as TGTGCCAGCAGTCACCGGCCTCCGGGACTAGCGGGGTTAGATACGCAGTATTTT. It specifies CASSHRPPGLAGLDTQYF.

This clonotype has only one observation. This rearrangement joins TRBV3-1 to TRBJ1-5; no clear D gene. The germline CDR1 and CDR2 sequences are LGHDT and YNNKEL (reference sequence). The CDR3 length is 13 residues. Trimming shortened V by 1 base and J by 4 bases, and 5 bases separated the two germline ends. The CDR3 sequence: CASSQVRNQPQHF. DNA for the CDR3: TGTGCCAGCAGCCAAGTACGGAATCAGCCCCAGCATTTT.

The gene calls are TRBV28 and TRBJ2-7; D uncertain. V was trimmed by 6 bases and J by 3 bases, leaving 18 bases between them. CDR1 is MDHEN, CDR2 SYDVKM, per germline. The CDR3 runs 15 residues. The CDR3 reads CASSDSTSDGYEQYF. The CDR3 nucleotides are TGTGCCAGCAGCGACTCTACCAGTGATGGCTACGAGCAGTACTTC.